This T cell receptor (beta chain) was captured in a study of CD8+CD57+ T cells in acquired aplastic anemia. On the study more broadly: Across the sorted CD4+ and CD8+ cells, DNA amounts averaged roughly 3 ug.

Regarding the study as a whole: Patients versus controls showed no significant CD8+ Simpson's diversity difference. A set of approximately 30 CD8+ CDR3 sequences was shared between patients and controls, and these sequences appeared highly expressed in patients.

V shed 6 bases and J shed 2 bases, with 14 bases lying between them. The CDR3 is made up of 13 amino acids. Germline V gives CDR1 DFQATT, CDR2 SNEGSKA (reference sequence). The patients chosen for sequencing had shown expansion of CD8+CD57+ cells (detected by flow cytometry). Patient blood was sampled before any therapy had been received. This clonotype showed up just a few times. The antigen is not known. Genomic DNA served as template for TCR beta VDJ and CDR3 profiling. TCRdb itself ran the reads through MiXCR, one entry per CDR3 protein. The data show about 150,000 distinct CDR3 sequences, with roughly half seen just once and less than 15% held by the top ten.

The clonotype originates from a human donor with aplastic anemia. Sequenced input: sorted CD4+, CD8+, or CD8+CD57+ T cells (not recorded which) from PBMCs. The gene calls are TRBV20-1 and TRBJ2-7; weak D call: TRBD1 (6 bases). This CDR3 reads CSARQATTYEQYF. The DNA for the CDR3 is TGCAGTGCGAGACAGGCCACAACCTACGAGCAGTACTTC.